This T cell receptor (beta chain) was captured in a study of synovial regulatory T cells in juvenile arthritis. Background on the study: One patient received methotrexate plus infliximab; one lacked treatment information.

Roughly 11-patient cohort: 11 active juvenile idiopathic arthritis patients, 3 polyarticular, 8 oligoarticular. Germline loops: CDR1 LGHNA, CDR2 YNFKEQ. CDR3 length: 13 residues. DNA for this receptor is not on file. Sequenced by immunoSEQ multiplex PCR; TCRdb stores in-frame clones only, minus some. Its clone listing holds 7,500 to 10,000 clones. This TCR came from a donor aged 2-29 years with juvenile idiopathic arthritis. The chain recombines TRBV4-2 with TRBJ1-4; TCRdb's assignment of TRBD1 cannot be checked, as there is no DNA. The sequenced sample was Treg cells from blood. Sample subset: remaining (HLA-DR-negative) circulating blood Treg cells. CDR3 region: CASSRDRVEKLFF.